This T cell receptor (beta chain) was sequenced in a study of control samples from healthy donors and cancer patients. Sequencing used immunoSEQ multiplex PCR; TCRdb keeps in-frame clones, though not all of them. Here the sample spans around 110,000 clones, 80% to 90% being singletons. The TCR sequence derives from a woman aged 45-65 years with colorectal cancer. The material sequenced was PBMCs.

CDR3 in DNA: TGTGCCAGCAGTTCCACGGGAGGGGTTGGAGAGACCCAGTACTTC. It codes for CASSSTGGVGETQYF. J is TRBJ2-5 and V is TRBV28; TRBD2 matches at 8 bases. Losses at the gene ends were 4 bases for V and 4 bases for J; bases not matched to a gene: 8. CDR1 and CDR2 from the germline V gene are MDHEN and SYDVKM. CDR3 length: 15 amino acids.